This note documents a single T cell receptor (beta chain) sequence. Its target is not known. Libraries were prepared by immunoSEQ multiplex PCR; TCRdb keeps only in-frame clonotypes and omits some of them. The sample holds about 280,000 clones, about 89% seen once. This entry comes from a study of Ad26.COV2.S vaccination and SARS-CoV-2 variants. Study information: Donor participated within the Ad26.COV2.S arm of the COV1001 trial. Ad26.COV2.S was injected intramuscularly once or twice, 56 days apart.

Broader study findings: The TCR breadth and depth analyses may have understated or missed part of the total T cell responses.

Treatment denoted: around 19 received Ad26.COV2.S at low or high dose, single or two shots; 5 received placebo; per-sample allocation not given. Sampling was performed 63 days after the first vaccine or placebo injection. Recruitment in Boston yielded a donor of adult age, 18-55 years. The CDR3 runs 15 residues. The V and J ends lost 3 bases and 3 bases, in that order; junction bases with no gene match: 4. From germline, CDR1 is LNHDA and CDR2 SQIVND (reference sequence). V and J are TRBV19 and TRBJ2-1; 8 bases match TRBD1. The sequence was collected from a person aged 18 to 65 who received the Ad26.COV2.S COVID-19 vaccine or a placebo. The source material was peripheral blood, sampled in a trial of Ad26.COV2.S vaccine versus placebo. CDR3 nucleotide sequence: TGTGCCAGTAGTATTCGACAGGGGCGCTACAATGAGCAGTTCTTC. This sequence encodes CASSIRQGRYNEQFF.